This T cell receptor (beta chain) was captured in a study of shared clonotypes between healthy human individuals. Donors were healthy HIV-negative adults without recently reported acute infections or vaccinations. Using immunoSEQ multiplex PCR, the repertoire was profiled, and TCRdb retains in-frame clones only, with some absent. Among over a million clones listed, around 82% were seen once. V dropped 6 bases and J dropped 8; count of bases not matched to a gene: 11. The CDR3 has 14 residues. Germline V lookup: CDR1 SGDLS, CDR2 YYNGEE. The receptor's source is a man aged 18-30 years in good health. Some clones in this sample may be carry-over from other donors' samples. V usage is TRBV9 and J usage is TRBJ2-1; 7 bases are shared with TRBD1. What was sequenced was memory CD4+ T cells from PBMCs. As to subset: CD45RA-negative fraction. CDR3 coding DNA: TGTGCCAGCACCCCACAGGGGAGCAACGATGAGCAGTTCTTC. It codes for CASTPQGSNDEQFF. Together with reference TRBV9 and TRBJ2-1, the CDR3 gives the full variable domain: DSGVTQTPKHLITATGQRVTLRCSPRSGDLSVYWYQQSLDQGLQFLIQYYNGEERAKGNILERFSAQQFPDLHSELNLSSLELGDSALYFCASTPQGSNDEQFFGPGTRLTVL.